This T cell receptor beta chain was observed in a study of T cell changes during pregnancy in multiple sclerosis. Germline V CDR1 and CDR2: SQVTM, ANQGSEA. The CDR3 loop spans 18 amino acids. V lost 2 bases and J lost 0; bases outside the gene matches: 13. Method: immunoSEQ multiplex PCR; TCRdb's copy keeps in-frame clones and lacks some. Of tens of thousands of clones listed, 91% are singletons. Specimen: peripheral blood, collected after pregnancy. The TCR comes from a female donor in good health, enrolled as a control in a pregnancy study. The chain carries TRBV29-1 and TRBJ2-3, with 8 bases that match TRBD1. The CDR3 here is CSVEQQGGPITSTDTQYF. The DNA for the CDR3 is TGCAGCGTTGAACAACAGGGGGGCCCGATTACTAGCACAGATACGCAGTATTTT.